The next 24 T cell receptor beta chains were all read from a single sample in a study of blood T cell repertoires in COVID-19. Repertoires were generated with immunoSEQ multiplex PCR, while TCRdb's copy carries only in-frame clones and drops some. Of some 240,000 clones listed, 80% to 85% are singletons. The specimen sequenced was PBMCs or T cells enriched from blood (not recorded which). Source of these receptors: a man in his forties or fifties who had recovered from COVID-19.

The chain uses TRBV9 and TRBJ2-1; D might be TRBD2 (6 bases). Germline V gene sequence: CDR1 SGDLS, CDR2 YYNGEE. This CDR3 is 15 amino acids long. V dropped 3 bases and J dropped 3 bases, with 13 bases sitting between them. CDR3 DNA sequence: TGTGCCAGCAGCGCCGGGGGAAGTTACTACAATGAGCAGTTCTTC. Protein: CASSAGGSYYNEQFF. Together with reference TRBV9 and TRBJ2-1, the CDR3 gives the full variable domain: DSGVTQTPKHLITATGQRVTLRCSPRSGDLSVYWYQQSLDQGLQFLIQYYNGEERAKGNILERFSAQQFPDLHSELNLSSLELGDSALYFCASSAGGSYYNEQFFGPGTRLTVL.

The V call is TRBV7-2, the J call TRBJ2-1; 7 bases align to TRBD2. V was pared by 0 bases and J by 4 bases, with 9 bases of the junction left unmatched. CDR1 is SGHTA and CDR2 is FQGNSA in the germline V gene. The CDR3 spans 17 residues. CDR3 in DNA: TGTGCCAGCAGCTTAGCGCCGGGGGGTGCGGGATACAATGAGCAGTTCTTC. Its translation: CASSLAPGGAGYNEQFF.

V usage is TRBV11-2 and J usage is TRBJ2-3; a weak D match, TRBD1 (5 bases). The V end was cut by 6 bases, the J end by 4 bases, with 11 bases between. Germline V gene sequence: CDR1 SGHAT, CDR2 FQNNGV. This CDR3 contains 13 residues. In DNA, the CDR3 is TGTGCCAGCAGGAATCAAGGGGCAGATACGCAGTATTTT. Protein sequence: CASRNQGADTQYF.

The J gene is TRBJ2-7, the V gene TRBV30; 10 nucleotides line up with TRBD1. Germline V gene lookup returns CDR1 GTSNPN and CDR2 SVGIG (reference sequence). This CDR3 contains 13 residues. The V and J ends lost 4 bases and 4 bases, in that order; junction bases with no gene match: 4. CDR3: CAWMTGGGYEQYF. CDR3 coding DNA: TGTGCCTGGATGACAGGGGGCGGGTACGAGCAGTACTTC.

The chain has TRBV10-3 and TRBJ2-1; the match to TRBD2 covers 8 bases. Unmatched junction bases numbered 7, after V lost 3 bases and J lost 9 bases. CDR1 is ENHRY, CDR2 SYGVKD, per germline. This CDR3 spans 14 amino acids. The CDR3 loop reads CAISDRGGFGEQFF. For the CDR3, the DNA is TGTGCCATCAGTGATCGGGGGGGCTTTGGTGAGCAGTTCTTC.

This clone has only a few counts. The chain carries TRBV5-4 and TRBJ1-2; D uncertain. The ends were cut back, 0 bases at V and 6 bases at J, with 9 bases in the middle. Per germline, CDR1 SGHNT and CDR2 YYREEE (reference sequence). The CDR3 runs 13 residues. DNA for the CDR3: TGTGCCAGCAGCTTGGGGACGGGGAATGGCTACACCTTC. This encodes CASSLGTGNGYTF. Using reference TRBV5-4 and TRBJ1-2 for the parts outside the CDR3, the full variable domain is ETGVTQSPTHLIKTRGQQVTLRCSSQSGHNTVSWYQQALGQGPQFIFQYYREEENGRGNFPPRFSGLQFPNYSSELNVNALELDDSALYLCASSLGTGNGYTFGSGTRLTVV.

This sequence joins TRBV6-5 and TRBJ1-5; possibly TRBD1 for D (5 bases). CDR1 and CDR2 from the germline V gene are MNHEY and SVGAGI. V shed 10 bases and J shed 2 bases, with 18 bases lying between them. This CDR3 contains 15 residues. The CDR3: CANRGVREGNQPQHF. DNA of the CDR3: TGTGCCAATCGAGGGGTTCGGGAGGGCAATCAGCCCCAGCATTTT.

This rearrangement joins TRBV4-1 to TRBJ2-3, with 8 bases identical to TRBD2. V shed 5 bases, J shed 5 bases, and the junction held 9 bases outside the gene matches. The length of the CDR3 is 15 residues. Germline V CDR1 and CDR2: MGHRA, YSYEKL. In DNA form, the CDR3 reads TGCGCCAGCAGCTACTGGCGGGGGGATCGAGATACGCAGTATTTT. Amino acids: CASSYWRGDRDTQYF.

The J gene is TRBJ2-3, the V gene TRBV6-7; weak D call: TRBD1 (6 bases). Being an ORF, TRBV6-7 has a function that is uncertain. This CDR3 contains 20 residues. The V end lost 6 bases, the J end lost 2 bases, and 30 bases lay between the germline ends. DNA for the CDR3: TGTGCCAGCAGCCCGCCAGTAGGACAGAAGGCGGAACCTTCCACAGATACGCAGTATTTT. Its translation is CASSPPVGQKAEPSTDTQYF.

V and J are TRBV11-2 and TRBJ2-1; maybe TRBD2 (5 bases). The CDR3 has 14 residues. The V gene's germline CDR1 is SGHAT and CDR2 FQNNGV. V lost 5 bases and J lost 4, with 12 bases in between. The CDR3 coding sequence is TGTGCCAGCAGCCAGCGAGCGGATTACAATGAGCAGTTCTTC. Protein product: CASSQRADYNEQFF.

The rearrangement links TRBV5-1 to TRBJ2-3; D remains ambiguous. The CDR3 runs to 11 residues. CDR1 and CDR2 from the germline V gene are SGHRS and YFSETQ. Deletions cut 4 bases from V and 4 bases from J, with 4 bases between. The DNA of the CDR3 is TGCGCCAGCAGCGTCTCAGATACGCAGTATTTT. This encodes CASSVSDTQYF.

The chain is built from TRBV14 and TRBJ1-3, with a tentative D call TRBD1 (5 bases). V dropped 4 bases and J dropped 10 bases, with 8 bases sitting between them. The CDR3 contains 11 residues. CDR1 and CDR2 from the germline V gene are SGHDN and FVKESK. CDR3 residues: CASSLQGTIYF. DNA of the CDR3: TGTGCCAGCAGCCTCCAGGGAACCATATATTTT. The variable domain in full, with the rest retrieved from reference TRBV14 and TRBJ1-3, is EAGVTQFPSHSVIEKGQTVTLRCDPISGHDNLYWYRRVMGKEIKFLLHFVKESKQDESGMPNNRFLAERTGGTYSTLKVQPAELEDSGVYFCASSLQGTIYFGEGSWLTVV.

This chain connects TRBV6-5 to TRBJ1-2; D gene ambiguous. Germline values: CDR1 MNHEY, CDR2 SVGAGI. The CDR3 is made up of 13 amino acids. The germline V and J ends were trimmed by 7 bases and 4 bases, with 13 bases remaining between them. CDR3 region: CASTNLGLYGYTF. CDR3 sequence (DNA): TGTGCCAGCACTAACCTTGGTCTCTATGGCTACACCTTC.

This chain uses TRBV29-1 with TRBJ1-1; 8 bases match TRBD1. The CDR3 spans 13 residues. After removal of 8 bases from V and 4 bases from J, the junction contained 9 bases not matched to a gene. Germline V lookup: CDR1 SQVTM, CDR2 ANQGSEA. This chain's CDR3 is CSTQTGVGTEAFF. CDR3 coding DNA: TGCAGCACCCAGACAGGGGTTGGCACTGAAGCTTTCTTT. Filled out from reference TRBV29-1 and TRBJ1-1, the complete variable domain reads SAVISQKPSRDICQRGTSLTIQCQVDSQVTMMFWYRQQPGQSLTLIATANQGSEATYESGFVIDKFPISRPNLTFSTLTVSNMSPEDSSIYLCSTQTGVGTEAFFGQGTRLTVV.

This clone has a single count. CDR3: CASSDLDRGRGGYTF. The CDR3 region has the DNA TGTGCCAGCAGTGACCTGGACAGGGGGAGAGGTGGCTACACCTTC. The gene calls are TRBV6-1 and TRBJ1-2, with 10 positions matching TRBD1. J was trimmed by 7 bases and V by 3 bases; bases with no gene match: 8. The CDR3 spans 15 residues. Germline V lookup: CDR1 MNHNS, CDR2 SASEGT.

This rearrangement joins TRBV18 to TRBJ1-4; no clear D. CDR1 is KGHSH and CDR2 is LQKENI in the germline V gene. V shed 8 bases and J shed 6 bases, with 19 bases lying between them. The CDR3 totals 15 residues. Here the CDR3 reads CASTPGPGGDEKLFF. CDR3 DNA sequence: TGTGCCAGCACGCCAGGACCGGGAGGAGATGAAAAACTGTTTTTT. The full variable domain, in which reference TRBV18 and TRBJ1-4 provide the parts outside the CDR3, is NAGVMQNPRHLVRRRGQEARLRCSPMKGHSHVYWYRQLPEEGLKFMVYLQKENIIDESGMPKERFSAEFPKEGPSILRIQQVVRGDSAAYFCASTPGPGGDEKLFFGSGTQLSVL.

This clone was recorded once. The CDR3 DNA sequence: TGTGCCAGCAGTGACCAGCGGGAGGGCCCATACAATGAGCAGTTCTTC. This encodes CASSDQREGPYNEQFF. The chain carries TRBV6-4 and TRBJ2-1, with 10 bases aligning to TRBD2. The CDR3 has 16 residues. The V gene's germline CDR1 is MRHNA and CDR2 SNTAGT. Trimming took 2 bases from V and 4 from J; bases not matched to a gene: 5.

The chain is built from TRBV7-2 and TRBJ2-3; the D is unclear. Germline CDR1 and CDR2: SGHTA and FQGNSA. V gave up 1 base and J gave up 4 bases, with 18 bases separating them. The CDR3 loop spans 17 amino acids. CDR3 region: CASSLVSPSGRPDTQYF. CDR3 DNA: TGTGCCAGCAGCTTAGTATCTCCGTCAGGTAGGCCAGATACGCAGTATTTT.

This chain connects TRBV2 to TRBJ2-7; 9 bases are a match to TRBD1. V lost 7 bases, J lost 4 bases, and 11 bases stayed unmatched. Germline V gene data show CDR1 as SNHLY and CDR2 as FYNNEI. This CDR3 region has 15 residues. CDR3 sequence (DNA): TGTGCCAGCACCAACTACGGGACAGGGATATACGAGCAGTACTTC. It codes for CASTNYGTGIYEQYF.

The chain has TRBV7-8 and TRBJ1-4; 8 positions match TRBD1. This CDR3 comprises 15 residues. Germline CDR1 is SGHVS and CDR2 is FQNEAQ. Germline trimming cut 5 bases from V and 4 bases from J; bases unmatched to any gene: 6. CDR3 amino acids: CASSRTGSNNEKLFF. The CDR3 DNA reads TGTGCCAGCAGCCGGACAGGGTCGAATAATGAAAAACTGTTTTTT.

This chain connects TRBV27 to TRBJ2-1, with D unclear. V was shortened by 6 bases and J by 8 bases, with 14 bases between the two germline ends. Germline V lookup: CDR1 MNHEY, CDR2 SMNVEV (reference sequence). The CDR3 consists of 13 residues. The CDR3 nucleotides are TGTGCCAGCAGCGGCTACCCAGGCTATGAGCAGTTCTTC. Protein sequence: CASSGYPGYEQFF.

The chain links TRBV11-2 to TRBJ2-7; no clear D gene. Trimming removed 1 base at V and 3 bases at J, with 10 bases between. The CDR3 is made up of 14 amino acids. In germline, CDR1 is SGHAT, CDR2 FQNNGV. The CDR3 sequence: CASSLALRDYEQYF. The DNA of the CDR3 is TGTGCCAGCAGCTTAGCTTTGAGAGACTACGAGCAGTACTTC.

The V and J genes are TRBV4-2 and TRBJ2-7, with 9 bases lining up with TRBD2. CDR1 and CDR2 from the germline V gene are LGHNA and YNFKEQ. V was pared by 0 bases and J by 4 bases, with 4 bases of the junction left unmatched. The CDR3 is 15 residues long. The CDR3 DNA reads TGTGCCAGCAGCCAAGAGGCGGGGGGGCAATACGAGCAGTACTTC. It yields the protein CASSQEAGGQYEQYF.

This chain uses TRBV9 with TRBJ2-5; 7 bases match TRBD2. Germline V gene lookup returns CDR1 SGDLS and CDR2 YYNGEE. The CDR3 covers 16 residues. Germline trimming cut 0 bases from V and 0 bases from J; bases unmatched to any gene: 5. The CDR3 DNA is TGTGCCAGCAGCGTAGGGGACGGGAGGAACCAAGAGACCCAGTACTTC. As protein: CASSVGDGRNQETQYF.